The next 25 T cell receptor beta chains were all read from a single sample in a study of regulatory T cells in long-lasting Graves disease. Arm-PCR of CDR3 regions and iRepertoire HTBI primers were the basis on which TCR beta libraries were built. TCRdb redid the calling of the multiplex PCR reads with MiXCR, one entry per CDR3 protein. Of approximately 460,000 distinct CDR3 sequences listed, around 17% are singletons. Regarding time point: newly diagnosed GD, antithyroid drugs for less than 3 months. PBMC-extracted RNA yielded the TCR library. These data also formed part of another study, on T cells in Graves' hyperthyroidism and ophthalmopathy.

Source: peripheral blood mononuclear cells (PBMCs), taken at new diagnosis, from a patient treated with antithyroid drugs. The receptors originated from a woman younger than 45 with Graves disease.

This clonotype has a count of ten or more. At one of its ends the junction is not consistent with the germline gene, which may arise from a read error. The chain combines TRBV7-9 with TRBJ1-1; D is possibly TRBD1 (5 bases). The germline CDR1 and CDR2 sequences are SEHNR and FQNEAQ (reference sequence). The CDR3 covers 12 residues. The DNA of the CDR3 is TGTGCCAGCAGCGCGGGGTCCATTAGGGGCCACTTT. Encoded protein: CASSAGSIRGHF. The complete variable domain, with remaining parts taken from reference TRBV7-9 and TRBJ1-1, reads DTGVSQNPRHKITKRGQNVTFRCDPISEHNRLYWYRQTLGQGPEFLTYFQNEAQLEKSRLLSDRFSAERPKGSFSTLEIQRTEQGDSAMYLCASSAGSIRGHFGQGTRLTVV.

This clonotype showed up many times. J is TRBJ1-3 and V is TRBV28, with D tentatively TRBD1 (6 bases). Germline CDR1 reads MDHEN; CDR2 reads SYDVKM. The CDR3 is 15 residues long. The V end was cut by 5 bases, the J end by 2 bases, with 13 bases between. CDR3 DNA sequence: TGTGCCAGCAGTCGCTCACAGGGAACTGGAAACACCATATATTTT. It encodes CASSRSQGTGNTIYF.

This clonotype was observed many times. At one end, the junction sequence differs from germline, possibly due to a read error. The chain links TRBV5-1 to TRBJ2-3; 11 positions agree with TRBD2. The germline gives CDR1 SGHRS, CDR2 YFSETQ. The CDR3 totals 15 residues. Written as DNA, the CDR3 is TGTGCCAGCAGCCAAGAAGGACTAGCGGGCCTGCTGCAGTATTTT. It translates to CASSQEGLAGLLQYF.

This clonotype has a count of ten or more. The chain uses TRBV5-1 and TRBJ1-1; 7 bases match TRBD1. Trimming cost V 2 bases and J 4 bases; bases outside gene matches: 5. Germline CDR1 and CDR2: SGHRS and YFSETQ. The length of the CDR3 is 14 residues. The CDR3 protein is CASSFDRAATEAFF. The CDR3 DNA follows: TGCGCCAGCAGCTTCGACAGGGCGGCCACTGAAGCTTTCTTT.

The chain's CDR3 is CASSIAASGRAHEQFF. The DNA for the CDR3 is TGTGCCAGTAGTATAGCGGCTAGCGGGAGGGCCCATGAGCAGTTCTTC. V usage is TRBV19 and J usage is TRBJ2-1; 12 bases fit TRBD2. The CDR3 is 16 amino acids. Germline V gene data show CDR1 as LNHDA and CDR2 as SQIVND (reference sequence). V was pared by 1 base and J by 8 bases, with 6 bases of the junction left unmatched.

This clonotype has at least ten counts. The chain joins TRBV6-1 to TRBJ2-1; D not resolved. The CDR3 runs to 13 residues. Germline lookup yields CDR1 MNHNS and CDR2 SASEGT. Trimming removed 1 base at V and 2 bases at J, with 3 bases between. CDR3: CASSEGPYNEQFF. The CDR3 nucleotides read TGTGCCAGCAGTGAAGGGCCCTACAATGAGCAGTTCTTC.

This clonotype was observed a handful of times. This sequence may be a read error, since a much larger clone differs from it by one base. The chain couples TRBV20-1 to TRBJ2-1; 7 positions match TRBD2. The CDR3 contains 14 residues. Germline V gives CDR1 DFQATT, CDR2 SNEGSKA (reference sequence). The CDR3 loop reads CSAQAGSSYKEQFF. The CDR3 region has the DNA TGCAGTGCCCAAGCGGGATCTTCCTACAAGGAGCAGTTCTTC.

This chain uses TRBV27 with TRBJ2-1; D is ambiguous. Trimming stripped 7 bases from V and 4 bases from J, with 14 bases between. The CDR3 loop spans 14 amino acids. CDR1 MNHEY and CDR2 SMNVEV come from the germline V gene (reference sequence). CDR3 protein: CASISRVGYNEQFF. The CDR3 nucleotides are TGTGCCAGCATCTCCAGAGTGGGTTACAATGAGCAGTTCTTC.

This clonotype was seen a few times. This rearrangement joins TRBV28 to TRBJ1-5; 12 nucleotides align to TRBD1. The trim removed 3 bases at V and 6 bases at J, leaving 15 bases unmatched. CDR1 MDHEN and CDR2 SYDVKM come from the germline V gene. This CDR3 is 19 amino acids long. CDR3 protein: CASSFSYLRDRGPVQPQHF. CDR3 sequence (DNA): TGTGCCAGCAGTTTTTCCTACTTGAGGGACAGGGGGCCGGTTCAGCCCCAGCATTTT. Complete variable domain (other parts from reference TRBV28 and TRBJ1-5): DVKVTQSSRYLVKRTGEKVFLECVQDMDHENMFWYRQDPGLGLRLIYFSYDVKMKEKGDIPEGYSVSREKKERFSLILESASTNQTSMYLCASSFSYLRDRGPVQPQHFGDGTRLSIL.

This clonotype was observed at least ten times. This chain links TRBV29-1 with TRBJ2-7; 16 nucleotides align to TRBD2. After removal of 6 bases from V and 5 bases from J, the junction contained 7 bases not matched to a gene. The CDR3 contains 15 residues. Looked up from germline, CDR1 is SQVTM and CDR2 is ANQGSEA. The CDR3, as DNA: TGCAGCGTGGCCGGGACTAGCGGGAGGGCGGACGAGCAGTACTTC. Translating gives CSVAGTSGRADEQYF.

This clonotype showed up many times. CDR3 nucleotides: TGTGCCAGCAGTCCTCGCGGGGCCGCTAGCGGGAAGAAAGAGCAGTACTTC. It codes for CASSPRGAASGKKEQYF. This sequence joins TRBV12-3 or TRBV12-4 and TRBJ2-7; TRBD2 aligns across 9 bases. This CDR3 has 17 amino acids. V shed 5 bases and J 7 bases; nucleotides not matched to a gene: 18.

This clonotype occurred many times. V usage is TRBV20-1 and J usage is TRBJ2-1; possible D gene TRBD1, 8 bases. From germline, CDR1 is DFQATT and CDR2 SNEGSKA (reference sequence). The CDR3 is 13 residues long. Trimming removed 6 bases at V and 4 bases at J, with 13 bases between. CDR3 coding DNA: TGCAGTGCAAACAGGGGGGGTTACAATGAGCAGTTCTTC. This gives the protein CSANRGGYNEQFF.

This clonotype was observed many times. The V gene is TRBV5-1, the J gene TRBJ2-1, with D possibly TRBD2 on 6 matching bases. CDR3 length: 18 amino acids. The V end was cut by 1 base, the J end by 0 bases, with 17 bases between. Germline CDR1 SGHRS, CDR2 YFSETQ. This chain's CDR3 is CASSLLAAYKSSYNEQFF. CDR3 in DNA: TGCGCCAGCAGCTTGTTAGCGGCCTACAAAAGCTCCTACAATGAGCAGTTCTTC.

This clonotype was seen ten or more times. The chain links TRBV27 to TRBJ2-5; the match to TRBD2 covers 16 bases. The CDR3 spans 17 residues. With 3 bases clipped from V and 5 bases from J, the junction kept 6 bases outside the gene matches. Germline V gives CDR1 MNHEY, CDR2 SMNVEV (reference sequence). The DNA for the CDR3 is TGTGCCAGCAGTTTGGGGACTAGCGGGAGGGGGCTCGAGACCCAGTACTTC. It encodes CASSLGTSGRGLETQYF.

The chain carries TRBV12-3 or TRBV12-4 and TRBJ1-5, with TRBD1 as a possible D gene (5 bases). V dropped 10 bases and J dropped 5 bases, with 15 bases sitting between them. This CDR3 comprises 13 residues. CDR3 nucleotide sequence: TGTGCCATAGGGGAACAAATCGATCAGCCCCAGCATTTT. As protein: CAIGEQIDQPQHF.

This clonotype was seen repeatedly, ten times or more. This chain connects TRBV20-1 to TRBJ2-5; 11 bases align to TRBD2. CDR1 is DFQATT and CDR2 is SNEGSKA in the germline V gene (reference sequence). Trimming cost V 0 bases and J 5 bases; bases outside gene matches: 8. This CDR3 has 16 amino acids. The CDR3 sequence: CSARDRIAGGRETQYF. DNA of the CDR3: TGCAGTGCTAGAGATAGAATAGCGGGAGGGAGGGAGACCCAGTACTTC.

This clonotype was picked up many times. This chain links TRBV11-3 with TRBJ2-1; 8 bases agree with TRBD2. This CDR3 region has 15 residues. Germline values: CDR1 SGHNT, CDR2 YENEEA. The J segment lost 7 bases and the V segment lost 5 bases, leaving 10 bases of the junction unmatched. CDR3 nucleotides: TGTGCCAGCAGCCCGGGGGGGCGGGAAAATAATGAGCAGTTCTTC. Its protein is CASSPGGRENNEQFF.

With regard to this clonotype: This may come from a read error, since a much larger clone is one base off. The chain recombines TRBV7-8 with TRBJ2-1, with TRBD2 matching over 7 bases. In germline, CDR1 is SGHVS, CDR2 FQNEAQ. The CDR3 is 14 residues long. Germline trimming cut 4 bases from V and 10 bases from J; bases unmatched to any gene: 10. The CDR3 nucleotides read TGTGCCAGCAGCTCGAAAAGCGGGATCTACGAGCAGTTCTTC. Protein product: CASSSKSGIYEQFF.

This clonotype was detected only a few times. The chain links TRBV12-3 or TRBV12-4 to TRBJ2-1; TRBD2 agrees at 7 bases. Matching the DNA end better, TRBJ2-5 makes the J call doubtful. The CDR3 contains 17 residues. The CDR3 DNA is TGTGCCAGCAGTTTATCCATCCTTCGGGGGGTCCAAGAGACCCAGTACTTC. This encodes CASSLSILRGVQETQYF.

This clonotype was found many times. V gene TRBV6-1 combines with J gene TRBJ2-7; 8 bases are a match to TRBD2. Looked up from germline, CDR1 is MNHNS and CDR2 is SASEGT. The junction had 8 bases not matched to a gene; V was cut back by 8 bases and J by 2 bases. There are 14 residues in the CDR3. CDR3 coding DNA: TGTGCCAGCGGACAGACTAGCGCCGCCTACGAGCAGTACTTC. Its translation is CASGQTSAAYEQYF.

This clonotype was detected a few times. The chain couples TRBV19 to TRBJ2-4; D is unresolved. This CDR3 comprises 13 residues. CDR1 is LNHDA and CDR2 is SQIVND in the germline V gene (reference sequence). V shed 8 bases and J shed 8 bases, with 16 bases lying between them. The CDR3 spells CASGSGFGDIQYF. DNA of the CDR3: TGTGCCAGTGGCTCAGGATTCGGAGACATTCAGTACTTC.

Ten or more counts support this clonotype. This chain uses TRBV5-6 with TRBJ2-7, with a possible D match to TRBD2 (5 bases). V was clipped by 3 bases and J by 2 bases, with 6 bases between them. This CDR3 has 12 residues. Germline CDR1 SGHDT, CDR2 YYEEEE. CDR3 residues: CASSSGTYEQYF. The CDR3 DNA reads TGTGCCAGCAGCTCGGGGACCTACGAGCAGTACTTC.

This clonotype has a count of ten or more. The chain is built from TRBV28 and TRBJ2-4; 8 nucleotides match TRBD1. V shed 4 bases, J shed 1 base, and the junction held 3 bases outside the gene matches. Germline CDR1 and CDR2: MDHEN and SYDVKM. The CDR3 totals 15 residues. CDR3 sequence: CASSWTGTAKNIQYF. CDR3 sequence (DNA): TGTGCCAGCAGTTGGACAGGGACGGCCAAAAACATTCAGTACTTC.

This clonotype showed up many times. CDR3 protein: CASTHPGSGSTDTQYF. The CDR3 region has the DNA TGTGCCAGCACCCATCCAGGTAGCGGGAGTACAGATACGCAGTATTTT. The genes are TRBV7-2 and TRBJ2-3, with TRBD2 identical over 9 bases. The CDR3 loop spans 16 amino acids. The V gene end was trimmed by 7 bases and the J gene end by 3 bases; junction bases not matched to a gene: 11. The germline CDR1 and CDR2 sequences are SGHTA and FQGNSA. Drawing the rest from reference TRBV7-2 and TRBJ2-3, the complete variable domain is GAGVSQSPSNKVTEKGKDVELRCDPISGHTALYWYRQSLGQGLEFLIYFQGNSAPDKSGLPSDRFSAERTGGSVSTLTIQRTQQEDSAVYLCASTHPGSGSTDTQYFGPGTRLTVL.

This clonotype showed up many times. The gene calls are TRBV12-3 or TRBV12-4 and TRBJ2-3, with D uncertain. V was trimmed by 6 bases and J by 1 base, leaving 14 bases between them. The CDR3 runs to 15 residues. The CDR3 DNA reads TGTGCCAGCAGCCCTACAGTTCCCCGCACAGATACGCAGTATTTT. This gives the protein CASSPTVPRTDTQYF.